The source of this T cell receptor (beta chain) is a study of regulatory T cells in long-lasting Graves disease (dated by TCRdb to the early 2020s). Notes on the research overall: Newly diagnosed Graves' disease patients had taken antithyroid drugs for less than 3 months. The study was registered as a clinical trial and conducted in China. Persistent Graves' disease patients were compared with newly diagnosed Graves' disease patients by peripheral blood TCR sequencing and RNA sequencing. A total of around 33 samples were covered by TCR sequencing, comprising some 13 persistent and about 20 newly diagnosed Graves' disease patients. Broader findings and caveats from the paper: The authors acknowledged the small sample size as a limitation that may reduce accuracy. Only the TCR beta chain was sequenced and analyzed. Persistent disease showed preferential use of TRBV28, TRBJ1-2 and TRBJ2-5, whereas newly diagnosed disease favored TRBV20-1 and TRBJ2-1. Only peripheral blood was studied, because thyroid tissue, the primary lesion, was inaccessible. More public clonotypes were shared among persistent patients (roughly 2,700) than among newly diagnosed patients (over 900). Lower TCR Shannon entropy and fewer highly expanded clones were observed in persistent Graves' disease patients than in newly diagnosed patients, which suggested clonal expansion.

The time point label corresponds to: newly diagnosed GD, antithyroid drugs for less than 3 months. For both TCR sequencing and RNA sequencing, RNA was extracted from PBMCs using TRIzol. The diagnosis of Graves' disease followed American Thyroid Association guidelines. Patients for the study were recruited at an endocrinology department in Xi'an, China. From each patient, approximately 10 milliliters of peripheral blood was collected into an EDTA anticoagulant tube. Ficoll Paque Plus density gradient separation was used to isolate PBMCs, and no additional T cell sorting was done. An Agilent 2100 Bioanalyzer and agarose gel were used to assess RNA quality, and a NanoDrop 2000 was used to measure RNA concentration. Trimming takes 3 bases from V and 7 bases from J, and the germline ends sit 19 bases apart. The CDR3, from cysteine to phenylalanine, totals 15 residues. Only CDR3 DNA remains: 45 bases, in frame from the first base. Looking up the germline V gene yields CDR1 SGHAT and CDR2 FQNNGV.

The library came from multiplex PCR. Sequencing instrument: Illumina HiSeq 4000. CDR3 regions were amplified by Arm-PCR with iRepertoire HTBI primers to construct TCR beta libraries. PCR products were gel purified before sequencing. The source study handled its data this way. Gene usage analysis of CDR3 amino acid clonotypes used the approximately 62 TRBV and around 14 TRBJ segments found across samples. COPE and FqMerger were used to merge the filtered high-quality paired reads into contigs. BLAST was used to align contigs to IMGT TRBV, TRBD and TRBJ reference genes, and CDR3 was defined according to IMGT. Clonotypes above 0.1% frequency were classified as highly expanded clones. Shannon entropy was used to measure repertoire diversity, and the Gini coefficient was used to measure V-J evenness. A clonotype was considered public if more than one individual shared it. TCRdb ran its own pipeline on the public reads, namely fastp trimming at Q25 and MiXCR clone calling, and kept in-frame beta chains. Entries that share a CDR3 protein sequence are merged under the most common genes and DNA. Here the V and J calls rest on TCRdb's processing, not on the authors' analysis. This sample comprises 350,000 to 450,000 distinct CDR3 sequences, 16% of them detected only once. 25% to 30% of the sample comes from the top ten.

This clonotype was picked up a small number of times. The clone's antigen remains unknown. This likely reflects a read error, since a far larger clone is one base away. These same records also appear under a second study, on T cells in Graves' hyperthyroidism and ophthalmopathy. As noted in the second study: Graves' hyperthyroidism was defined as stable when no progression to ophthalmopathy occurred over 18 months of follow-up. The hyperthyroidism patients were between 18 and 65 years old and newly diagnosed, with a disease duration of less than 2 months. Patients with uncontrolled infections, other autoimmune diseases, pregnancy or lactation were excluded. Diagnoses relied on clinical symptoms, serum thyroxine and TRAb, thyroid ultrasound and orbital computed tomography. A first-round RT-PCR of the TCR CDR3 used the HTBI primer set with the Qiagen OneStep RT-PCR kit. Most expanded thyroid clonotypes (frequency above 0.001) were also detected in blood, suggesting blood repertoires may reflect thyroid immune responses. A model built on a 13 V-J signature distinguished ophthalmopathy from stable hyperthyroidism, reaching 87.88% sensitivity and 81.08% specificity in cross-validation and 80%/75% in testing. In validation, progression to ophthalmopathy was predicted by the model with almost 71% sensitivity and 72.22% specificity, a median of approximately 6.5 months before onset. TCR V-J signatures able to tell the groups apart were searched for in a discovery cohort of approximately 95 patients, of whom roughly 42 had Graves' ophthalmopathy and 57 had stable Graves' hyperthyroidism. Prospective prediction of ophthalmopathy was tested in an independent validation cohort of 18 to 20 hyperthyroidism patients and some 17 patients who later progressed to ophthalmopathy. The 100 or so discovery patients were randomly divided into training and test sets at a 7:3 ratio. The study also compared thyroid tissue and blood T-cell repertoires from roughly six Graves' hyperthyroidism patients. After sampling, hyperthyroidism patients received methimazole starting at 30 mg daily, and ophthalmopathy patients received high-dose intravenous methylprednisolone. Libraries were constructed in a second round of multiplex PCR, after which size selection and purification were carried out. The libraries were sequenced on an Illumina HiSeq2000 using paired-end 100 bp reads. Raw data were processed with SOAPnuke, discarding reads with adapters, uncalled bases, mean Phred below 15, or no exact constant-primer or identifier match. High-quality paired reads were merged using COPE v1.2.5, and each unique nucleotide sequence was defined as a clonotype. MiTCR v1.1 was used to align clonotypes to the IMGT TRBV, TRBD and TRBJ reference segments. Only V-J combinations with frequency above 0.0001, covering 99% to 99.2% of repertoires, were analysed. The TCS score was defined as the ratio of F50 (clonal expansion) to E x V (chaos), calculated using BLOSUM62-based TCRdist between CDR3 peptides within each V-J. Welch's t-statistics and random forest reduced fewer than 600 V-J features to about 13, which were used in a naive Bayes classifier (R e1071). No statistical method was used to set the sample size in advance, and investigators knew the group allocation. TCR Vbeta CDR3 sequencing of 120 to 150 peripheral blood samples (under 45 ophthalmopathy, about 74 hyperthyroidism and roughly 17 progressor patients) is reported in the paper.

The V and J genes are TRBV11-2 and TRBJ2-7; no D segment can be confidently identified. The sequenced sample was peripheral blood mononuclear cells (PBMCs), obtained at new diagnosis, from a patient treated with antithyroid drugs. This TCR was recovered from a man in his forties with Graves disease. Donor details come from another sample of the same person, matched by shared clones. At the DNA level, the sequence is TGTGCCAGCAGCTTTACACTGCGAGCCTACAATGAGCAGTACTTC. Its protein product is CASSFTLRAYNEQYF.